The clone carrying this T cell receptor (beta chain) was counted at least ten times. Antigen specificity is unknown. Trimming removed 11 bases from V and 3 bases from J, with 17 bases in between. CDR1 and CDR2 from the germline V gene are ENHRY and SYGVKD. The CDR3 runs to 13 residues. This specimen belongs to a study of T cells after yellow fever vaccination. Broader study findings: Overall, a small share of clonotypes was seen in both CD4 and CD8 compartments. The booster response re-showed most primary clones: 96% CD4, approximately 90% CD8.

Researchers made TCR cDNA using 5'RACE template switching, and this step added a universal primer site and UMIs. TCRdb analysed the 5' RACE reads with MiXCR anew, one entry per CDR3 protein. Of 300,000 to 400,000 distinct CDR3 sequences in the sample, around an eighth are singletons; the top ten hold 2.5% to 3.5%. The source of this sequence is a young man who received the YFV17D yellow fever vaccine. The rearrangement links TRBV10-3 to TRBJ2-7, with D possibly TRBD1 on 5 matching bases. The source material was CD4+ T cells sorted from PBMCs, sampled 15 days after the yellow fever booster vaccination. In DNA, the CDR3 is TGTGCCGCCCAGACAGTCCTGGACTACGAGCAGTACTTC. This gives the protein CAAQTVLDYEQYF.